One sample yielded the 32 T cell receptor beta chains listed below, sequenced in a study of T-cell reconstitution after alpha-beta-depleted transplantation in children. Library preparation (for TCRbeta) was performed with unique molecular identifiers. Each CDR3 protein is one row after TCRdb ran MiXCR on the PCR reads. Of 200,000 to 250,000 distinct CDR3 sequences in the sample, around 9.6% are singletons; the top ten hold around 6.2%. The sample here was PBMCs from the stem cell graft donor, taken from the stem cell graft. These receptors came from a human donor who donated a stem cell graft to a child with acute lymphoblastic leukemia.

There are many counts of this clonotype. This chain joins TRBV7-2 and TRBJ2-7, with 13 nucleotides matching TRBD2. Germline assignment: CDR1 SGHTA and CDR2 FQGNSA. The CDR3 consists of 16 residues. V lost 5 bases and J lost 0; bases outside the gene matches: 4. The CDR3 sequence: CASSPGLAGASYEQYF. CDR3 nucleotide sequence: TGTGCCAGCAGCCCTGGACTAGCGGGGGCCTCCTACGAGCAGTACTTC. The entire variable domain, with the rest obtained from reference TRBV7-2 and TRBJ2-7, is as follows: GAGVSQSPSNKVTEKGKDVELRCDPISGHTALYWYRQSLGQGLEFLIYFQGNSAPDKSGLPSDRFSAERTGGSVSTLTIQRTQQEDSAVYLCASSPGLAGASYEQYFGPGTRLTVT.

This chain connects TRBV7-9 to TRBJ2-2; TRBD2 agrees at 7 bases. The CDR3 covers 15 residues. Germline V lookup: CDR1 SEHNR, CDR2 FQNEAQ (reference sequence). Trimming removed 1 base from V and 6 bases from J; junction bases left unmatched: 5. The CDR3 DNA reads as TGTGCCAGCAGCTTAGAGGCGGGGGAAGCCGGGGAGCTGTTTTTT. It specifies CASSLEAGEAGELFF. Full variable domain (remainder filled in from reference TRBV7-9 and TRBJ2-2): DTGVSQNPRHKITKRGQNVTFRCDPISEHNRLYWYRQTLGQGPEFLTYFQNEAQLEKSRLLSDRFSAERPKGSFSTLEIQRTEQGDSAMYLCASSLEAGEAGELFFGEGSRLTVL.

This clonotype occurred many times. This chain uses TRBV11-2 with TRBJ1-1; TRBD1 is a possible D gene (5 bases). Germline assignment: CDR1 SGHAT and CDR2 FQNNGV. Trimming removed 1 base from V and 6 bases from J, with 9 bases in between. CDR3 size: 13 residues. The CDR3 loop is CASSLGRQPEAFF. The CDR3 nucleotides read TGTGCCAGCAGCTTAGGCCGACAGCCTGAAGCTTTCTTT. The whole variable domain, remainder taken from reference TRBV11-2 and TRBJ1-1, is EAGVAQSPRYKIIEKRQSVAFWCNPISGHATLYWYQQILGQGPKLLIQFQNNGVVDDSQLPKDRFSAERLKGVDSTLKIQPAKLEDSAVYLCASSLGRQPEAFFGQGTRLTVV.

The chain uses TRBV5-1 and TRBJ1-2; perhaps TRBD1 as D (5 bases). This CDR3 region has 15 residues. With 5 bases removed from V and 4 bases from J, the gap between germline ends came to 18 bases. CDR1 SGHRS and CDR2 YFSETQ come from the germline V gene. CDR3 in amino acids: CASREDATEVYGYTF. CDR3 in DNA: TGCGCCAGCAGGGAGGACGCGACAGAGGTCTATGGCTACACCTTC.

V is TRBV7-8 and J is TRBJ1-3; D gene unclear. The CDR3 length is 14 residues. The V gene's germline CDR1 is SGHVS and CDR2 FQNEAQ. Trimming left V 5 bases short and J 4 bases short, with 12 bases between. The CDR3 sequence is CASSPESKGNTIYF. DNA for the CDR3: TGTGCCAGCAGCCCCGAGTCCAAAGGAAACACCATATATTTT.

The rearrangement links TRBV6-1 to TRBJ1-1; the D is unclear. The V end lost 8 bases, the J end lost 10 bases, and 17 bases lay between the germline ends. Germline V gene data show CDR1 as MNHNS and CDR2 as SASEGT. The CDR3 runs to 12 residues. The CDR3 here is CASVESFGTAFF. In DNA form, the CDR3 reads TGTGCCAGCGTGGAGAGCTTTGGTACAGCTTTCTTT.

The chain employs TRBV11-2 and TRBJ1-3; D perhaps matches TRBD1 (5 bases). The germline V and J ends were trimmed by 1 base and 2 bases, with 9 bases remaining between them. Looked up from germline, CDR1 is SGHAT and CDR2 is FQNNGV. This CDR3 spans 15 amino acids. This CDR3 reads CASSLVGGAGNTIYF. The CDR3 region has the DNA TGTGCCAGCAGCTTAGTCGGGGGGGCTGGAAACACCATATATTTT. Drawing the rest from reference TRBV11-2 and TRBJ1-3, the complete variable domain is EAGVAQSPRYKIIEKRQSVAFWCNPISGHATLYWYQQILGQGPKLLIQFQNNGVVDDSQLPKDRFSAERLKGVDSTLKIQPAKLEDSAVYLCASSLVGGAGNTIYFGEGSWLTVV.

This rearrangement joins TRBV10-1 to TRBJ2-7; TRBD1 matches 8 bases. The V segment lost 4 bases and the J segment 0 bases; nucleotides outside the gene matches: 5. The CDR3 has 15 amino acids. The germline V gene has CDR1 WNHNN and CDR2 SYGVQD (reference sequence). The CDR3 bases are TGCGCCAGCAGTGTCGGGACAGGTTACTCCTACGAGCAGTACTTC. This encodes CASSVGTGYSYEQYF.

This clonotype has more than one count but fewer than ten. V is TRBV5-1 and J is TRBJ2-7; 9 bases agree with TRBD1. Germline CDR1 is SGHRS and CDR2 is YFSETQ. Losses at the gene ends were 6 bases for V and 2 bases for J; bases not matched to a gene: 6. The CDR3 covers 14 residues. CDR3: CASNIDRGTYEQYF. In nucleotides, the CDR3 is TGCGCCAGCAACATCGACAGGGGGACCTACGAGCAGTACTTC.

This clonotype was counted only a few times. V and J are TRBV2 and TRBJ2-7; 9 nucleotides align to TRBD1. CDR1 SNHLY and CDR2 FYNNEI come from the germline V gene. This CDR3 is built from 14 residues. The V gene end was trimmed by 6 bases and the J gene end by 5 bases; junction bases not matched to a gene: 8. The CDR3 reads CASRLDRGIDEQYF. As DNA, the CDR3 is TGTGCCAGCAGATTGGACAGGGGTATAGACGAGCAGTACTTC.

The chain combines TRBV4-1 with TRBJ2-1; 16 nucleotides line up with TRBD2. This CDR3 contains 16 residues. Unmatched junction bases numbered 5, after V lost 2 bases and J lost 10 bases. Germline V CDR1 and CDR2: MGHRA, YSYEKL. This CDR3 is CASSQFGTSGGAEQFF. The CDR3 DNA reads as TGCGCCAGCAGCCAATTCGGGACTAGCGGGGGGGCGGAGCAGTTCTTC.

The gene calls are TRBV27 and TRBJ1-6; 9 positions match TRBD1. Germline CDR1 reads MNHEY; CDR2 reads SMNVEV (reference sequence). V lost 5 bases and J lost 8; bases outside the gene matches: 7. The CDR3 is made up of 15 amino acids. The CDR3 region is CASSASQGAHSPLHF. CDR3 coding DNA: TGTGCCAGCAGTGCCTCACAGGGGGCTCATTCACCCCTCCACTTT.

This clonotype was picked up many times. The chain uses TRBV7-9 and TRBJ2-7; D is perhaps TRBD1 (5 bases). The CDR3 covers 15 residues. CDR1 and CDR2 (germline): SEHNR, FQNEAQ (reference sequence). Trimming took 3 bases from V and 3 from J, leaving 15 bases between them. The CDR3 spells CASSLRLYDSYEQYF. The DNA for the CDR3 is TGTGCCAGCAGCTTGAGGCTGTATGACAGCTACGAGCAGTACTTC.

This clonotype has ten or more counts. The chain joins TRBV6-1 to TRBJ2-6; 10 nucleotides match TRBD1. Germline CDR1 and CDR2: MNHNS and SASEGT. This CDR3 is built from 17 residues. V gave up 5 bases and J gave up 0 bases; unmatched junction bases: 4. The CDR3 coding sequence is TGTGCCAGCAGTCCTAGGGACAGGGGCTCTGGGGCCAACGTCCTGACTTTC. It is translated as CASSPRDRGSGANVLTF.

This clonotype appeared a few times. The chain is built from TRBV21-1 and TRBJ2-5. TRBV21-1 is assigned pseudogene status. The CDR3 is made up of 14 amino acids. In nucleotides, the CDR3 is TGTGCCAGCAGCAAAGCCGGCACCGAAGAGACCCAGTACTTC. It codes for CASSKAGTEETQYF.

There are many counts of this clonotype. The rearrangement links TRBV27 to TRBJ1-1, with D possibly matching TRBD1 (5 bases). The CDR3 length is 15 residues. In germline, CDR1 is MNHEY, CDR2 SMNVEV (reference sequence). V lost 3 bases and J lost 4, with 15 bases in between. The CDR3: CASSFIGTKGTEAFF. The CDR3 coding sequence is TGTGCCAGCAGTTTTATCGGGACCAAGGGCACTGAAGCTTTCTTT.

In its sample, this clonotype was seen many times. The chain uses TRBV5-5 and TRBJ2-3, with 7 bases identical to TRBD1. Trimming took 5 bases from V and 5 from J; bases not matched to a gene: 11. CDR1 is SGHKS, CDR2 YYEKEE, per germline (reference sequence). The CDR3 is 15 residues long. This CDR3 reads CASRPQGVDGDTQYF. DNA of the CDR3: TGTGCCAGCAGACCCCAGGGGGTGGACGGAGATACGCAGTATTTT.

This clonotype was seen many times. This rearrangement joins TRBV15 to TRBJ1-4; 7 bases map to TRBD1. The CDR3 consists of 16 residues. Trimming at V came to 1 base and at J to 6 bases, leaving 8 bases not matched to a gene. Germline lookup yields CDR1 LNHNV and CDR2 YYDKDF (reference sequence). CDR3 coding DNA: TGTGCCACCAGCAGAGGCGCGGGCAGGGGGGATGAAAAACTGTTTTTT. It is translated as CATSRGAGRGDEKLFF.

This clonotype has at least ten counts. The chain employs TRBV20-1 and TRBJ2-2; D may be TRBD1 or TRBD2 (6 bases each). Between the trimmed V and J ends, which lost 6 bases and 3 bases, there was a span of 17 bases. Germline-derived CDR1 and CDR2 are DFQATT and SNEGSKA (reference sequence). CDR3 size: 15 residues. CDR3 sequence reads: CSAVYRGAYTGELFF. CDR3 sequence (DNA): TGCAGTGCCGTTTATAGGGGGGCCTACACCGGGGAGCTGTTTTTT.

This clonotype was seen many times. The CDR3 sequence is CASAPRLAGLTDTQYF. The CDR3 DNA sequence: TGTGCCAGCGCCCCCCGACTAGCGGGGTTAACAGATACGCAGTATTTT. The chain carries TRBV7-2 and TRBJ2-3; TRBD2 matches 11 bases. Germline V lookup: CDR1 SGHTA, CDR2 FQGNSA. This CDR3 spans 16 amino acids. Losses at the gene ends were 8 bases for V and 3 bases for J; bases not matched to a gene: 10.

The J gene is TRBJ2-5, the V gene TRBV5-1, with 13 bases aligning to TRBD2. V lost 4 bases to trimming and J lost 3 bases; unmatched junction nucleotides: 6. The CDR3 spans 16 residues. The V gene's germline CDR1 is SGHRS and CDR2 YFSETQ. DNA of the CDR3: TGCGCCAGCAGCAACGGACTAGCGGGGGACAAAGAGACCCAGTACTTC. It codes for CASSNGLAGDKETQYF.

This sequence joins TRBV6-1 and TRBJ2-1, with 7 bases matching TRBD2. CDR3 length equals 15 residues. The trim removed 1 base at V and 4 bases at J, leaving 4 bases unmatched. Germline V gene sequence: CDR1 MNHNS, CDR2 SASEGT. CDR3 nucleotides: TGTGCCAGCAGTGAAGAAGCGGGGTTATACAATGAGCAGTTCTTC. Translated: CASSEEAGLYNEQFF.

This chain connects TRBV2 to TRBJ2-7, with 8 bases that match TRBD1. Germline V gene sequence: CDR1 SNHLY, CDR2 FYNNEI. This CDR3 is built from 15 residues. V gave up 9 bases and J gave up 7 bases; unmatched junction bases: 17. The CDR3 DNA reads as TGTGCCAGTCGACCCGCGGACAGGGCATCTGGGGAGCAGTACTTC. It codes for CASRPADRASGEQYF.

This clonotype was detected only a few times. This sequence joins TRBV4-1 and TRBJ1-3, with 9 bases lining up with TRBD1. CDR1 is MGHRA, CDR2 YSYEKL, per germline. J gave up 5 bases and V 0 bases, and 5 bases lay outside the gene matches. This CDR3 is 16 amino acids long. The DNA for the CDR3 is TGCGCCAGCAGCCAAGAGGTGGGACAGGGTCGAAACACCATATATTTT. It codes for CASSQEVGQGRNTIYF.

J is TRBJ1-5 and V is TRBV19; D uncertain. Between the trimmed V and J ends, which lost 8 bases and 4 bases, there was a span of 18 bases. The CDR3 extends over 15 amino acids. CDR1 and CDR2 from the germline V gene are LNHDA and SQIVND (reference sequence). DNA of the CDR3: TGTGCCAGTGCCTCCCCTCGAGTAAGGAATCAGCCCCAGCATTTT. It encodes CASASPRVRNQPQHF.

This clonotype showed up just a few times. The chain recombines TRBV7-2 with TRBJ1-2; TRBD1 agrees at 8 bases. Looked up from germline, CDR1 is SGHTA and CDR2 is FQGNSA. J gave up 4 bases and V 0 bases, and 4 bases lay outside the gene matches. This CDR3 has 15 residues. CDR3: CASSLATTGAYGYTF. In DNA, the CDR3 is TGTGCCAGCAGCTTAGCCACGACAGGGGCCTATGGCTACACCTTC.

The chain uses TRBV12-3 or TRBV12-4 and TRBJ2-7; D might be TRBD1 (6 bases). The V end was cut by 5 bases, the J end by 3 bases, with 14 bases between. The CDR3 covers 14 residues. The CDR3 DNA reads TGTGCCAGCAGTCCACAGATGACAGGCTACGAGCAGTACTTC. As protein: CASSPQMTGYEQYF.

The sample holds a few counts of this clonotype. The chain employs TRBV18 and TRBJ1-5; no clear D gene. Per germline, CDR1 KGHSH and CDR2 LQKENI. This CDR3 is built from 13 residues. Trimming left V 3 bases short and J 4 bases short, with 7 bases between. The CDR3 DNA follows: TGTGCCAGCTCACCGTCAGATAATCAGCCCCAGCATTTT. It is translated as CASSPSDNQPQHF.

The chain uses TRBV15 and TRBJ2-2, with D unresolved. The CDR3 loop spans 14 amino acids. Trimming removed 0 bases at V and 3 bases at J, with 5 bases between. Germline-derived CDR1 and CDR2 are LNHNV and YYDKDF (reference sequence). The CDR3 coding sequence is TGTGCCACCAGCAGAGAGCAGCACACCGGGGAGCTGTTTTTT. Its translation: CATSREQHTGELFF.

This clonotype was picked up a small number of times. DNA for the CDR3: TGTGCCAGCGGTTGGACAGGGGAGAACTATGGCTACACCTTC. It specifies CASGWTGENYGYTF. V usage is TRBV2 and J usage is TRBJ1-2; TRBD1 agrees at 9 bases. V was clipped by 8 bases and J by 2 bases; unmatched bases: 6. This CDR3 region has 14 residues. Germline values: CDR1 SNHLY, CDR2 FYNNEI.

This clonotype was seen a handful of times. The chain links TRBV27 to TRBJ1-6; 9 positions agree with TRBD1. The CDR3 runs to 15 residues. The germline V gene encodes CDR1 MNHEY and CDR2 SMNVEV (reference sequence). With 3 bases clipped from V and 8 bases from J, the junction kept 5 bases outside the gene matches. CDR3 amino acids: CASSFRDRDDSPLHF. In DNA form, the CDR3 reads TGTGCCAGCAGTTTCCGGGACAGGGATGATTCACCCCTCCACTTT.

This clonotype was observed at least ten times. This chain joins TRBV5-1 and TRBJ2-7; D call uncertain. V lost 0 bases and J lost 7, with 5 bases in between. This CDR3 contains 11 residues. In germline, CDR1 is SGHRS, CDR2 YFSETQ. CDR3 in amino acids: CASSLGAEQYF. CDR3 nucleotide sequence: TGCGCCAGCAGCTTGGGAGCGGAGCAGTACTTC.